This T cell receptor beta chain was recovered during a study of T-cell memory formation after mild COVID-19. MiXCR, run by TCRdb on the 5' RACE reads, gives a single entry per CDR3 protein. The sample records over 300,000 distinct CDR3 sequences, under 25% being singletons. This clonotype is a singleton in its sample. The receptor was derived from a man aged 18 to 30 who had mild COVID-19 (a few samples of this study predate the infection). Cell type and time point are not known. The sequencing input was PBMCs or a T cell subset sorted from them (not recorded which).

CDR3 bases: TGCGCCAGCAGCTGGGCTCTTGCGGGGATGTACCAAGAGACCCAGTACTTC. It specifies CASSWALAGMYQETQYF. This sequence joins TRBV5-1 and TRBJ2-5, with D tentatively TRBD2 (6 bases). The germline V gene has CDR1 SGHRS and CDR2 YFSETQ. The CDR3 is made up of 17 amino acids. V was shortened by 3 bases and J by 0 bases, with 18 bases between the two germline ends.